This TCR beta chain emerged from a study of T-cell reconstitution after alpha-beta-depleted transplantation in children. Regarding the study as a whole: Diversity and T-cell counts at one year after transplant derived mostly from new T cells. Day-60 TCRbeta diversity that was high in some patients was derived from surviving recipient T cells and thymic progenitors.

This clonotype has a count of ten or more. As yet, its antigen is unknown. As it was prepared, the TCRbeta library received unique molecular identifiers. TCRdb ran MiXCR on the PCR reads and lists one entry per CDR3 protein. The sample has 70,000 or so distinct CDR3 sequences, roughly a tenth seen once. This clonotype was sampled from a boy aged 10-17 years with acute myeloid leukemia, due to receive a stem cell transplant. The material sequenced was PBMCs, taken before TCRalphabeta/CD19-depleted stem cell transplant.

Here the CDR3 reads CASSLRRREGTDTQYF. CDR3 DNA sequence: TGTGCCAGCAGTTTACGGAGGCGGGAGGGAACAGATACGCAGTATTTT. V usage is TRBV27 and J usage is TRBJ2-3; TRBD2 matches 9 bases. The germline gives CDR1 MNHEY, CDR2 SMNVEV (reference sequence). With 2 bases clipped from V and 3 bases from J, the junction kept 6 bases outside the gene matches. The CDR3 runs to 16 residues.